This TCR beta chain was documented in a study of blood T cell repertoires in COVID-19. In the study overall: COVID-19 samples, acute and convalescent, were from the United States, Italy and Spain. T cells, B-cell-depleted T cells, or PBMCs provided the cDNA or gDNA that served as material.

In the study's own analysis: Amplification from reference gene primers served as the basis for estimated nucleated cell counts. Profiling relied on immunoSEQ multiplex PCR, and the TCRdb table lists in-frame clones only, not all of them. D and trimming were read from the DNA, whereas the V and J calls and clone size are those reported in that table. The sample includes fewer than 110,000 clones, about 91% seen only once; the top ten take about 18%. Notes on this clone: One end of the junction fails to match germline, which may point to a read error.

The TCR comes from a man aged 45-65 years with acute or convalescent COVID-19. Sequenced material: peripheral blood.

The CDR3 DNA sequence: TGTGCCAGCACCTTAACCGGGACTAGAACCGGGGAGCTGTTTTTT. Encoded protein: CASTLTGTRTGELFF. The genes are TRBV7-8 and TRBJ2-2; 8 nucleotides agree with TRBD2. CDR3 length: 15 residues. Germline V gives CDR1 SGHVS, CDR2 FQNEAQ.